Below are 29 T cell receptor beta chains sequenced from a single sample in a study of lymphopenia after photon versus proton radiotherapy. The method was immunoSEQ multiplex PCR; TCRdb's version includes in-frame clones alone and lacks a portion of them. The sample lists 40,000 to 55,000 clones, around 90% seen once, with roughly 18% in the top ten. The sample consisted of peripheral blood, taken from a patient treated with photon-based radiotherapy. The receptor source for this set is a woman in her thirties or forties with cholangiocarcinoma.

V usage is TRBV4-1 and J usage is TRBJ1-5; 10 nucleotides line up with TRBD1. CDR1 and CDR2 (germline): MGHRA, YSYEKL. The CDR3 sequence is 18 residues long. V shed 4 bases, J shed 7 bases, and the junction held 16 bases outside the gene matches. The CDR3 DNA follows: TGCGCCAGCAGCCCAGAGTTGGGGACAGGGGTTTTAGAACAGCCCCAGCATTTT. This codes for CASSPELGTGVLEQPQHF.

This clone was detected a few times. This chain uses TRBV5-6 with TRBJ1-2, with a weak D call TRBD1 (6 bases). Germline loops: CDR1 SGHDT, CDR2 YYEEEE. V was clipped by 0 bases and J by 5 bases, with 14 bases between them. CDR3 length: 15 residues. The CDR3 spells CASSLAGLGGYGYTF. CDR3 in DNA: TGTGCCAGCAGCTTGGCGGGTCTAGGGGGATATGGCTACACCTTC.

The chain carries TRBV19 and TRBJ1-3, with D possibly being TRBD1 (5 bases). Deletions cut 7 bases from V and 0 bases from J, with 13 bases between. Germline V gene lookup returns CDR1 LNHDA and CDR2 SQIVND (reference sequence). The CDR3 loop spans 15 amino acids. The CDR3: CASTKWGISGNTIYF. DNA for the CDR3: TGTGCCAGTACCAAGTGGGGGATCTCTGGAAACACCATATATTTT. The entire variable domain, with the rest obtained from reference TRBV19 and TRBJ1-3, is as follows: DGGITQSPKYLFRKEGQNVTLSCEQNLNHDAMYWYRQDPGQGLRLIYYSQIVNDFQKGDIAEGYSVSREKKESFPLTVTSAQKNPTAFYLCASTKWGISGNTIYFGEGSWLTVV.

This clone was detected only a few times. The chain carries TRBV7-9 and TRBJ2-1; 10 positions match TRBD2. Trimming took 5 bases from V and 0 from J; bases not matched to a gene: 7. The CDR3 sequence is 17 residues long. The germline CDR1 and CDR2 sequences are SEHNR and FQNEAQ (reference sequence). The CDR3 protein is CASSPRLAGSSYNEQFF. For the CDR3, the DNA is TGTGCCAGCAGCCCAAGACTAGCGGGTAGCTCCTACAATGAGCAGTTCTTC. The variable domain in full, completed from reference TRBV7-9 and TRBJ2-1, reads DTGVSQNPRHKITKRGQNVTFRCDPISEHNRLYWYRQTLGQGPEFLTYFQNEAQLEKSRLLSDRFSAERPKGSFSTLEIQRTEQGDSAMYLCASSPRLAGSSYNEQFFGPGTRLTVL.

The chain links TRBV6-1 to TRBJ1-5, with TRBD1 matching 9 bases. In germline, CDR1 is MNHNS, CDR2 SASEGT. CDR3 length equals 14 residues. Losses at the gene ends were 6 bases for V and 1 base for J; bases not matched to a gene: 1. CDR3 loop: CASRDRGSNQPQHF. CDR3 bases: TGTGCCAGCAGGGACAGGGGAAGCAATCAGCCCCAGCATTTT.

The genes are TRBV6-5 and TRBJ1-5; no clear D. CDR1 and CDR2 (germline): MNHEY, SVGAGI. Trimming stripped 6 bases from V and 9 bases from J, with 12 bases between. This CDR3 is 12 amino acids long. DNA for the CDR3: TGTGCCAGCAGCCGAGGAGCCGGGCCCCAGCATTTT. This codes for CASSRGAGPQHF.

The CDR3 coding sequence is TGCGCCAGCAGGTGGGACTCCCCATACAATGAGCAGTTCTTC. It is translated as CASRWDSPYNEQFF. V usage is TRBV5-1 and J usage is TRBJ2-1; a weak D match, TRBD2 (6 bases). V lost 5 bases to trimming and J lost 4 bases, with 13 bases between them. Germline CDR1 and CDR2: SGHRS and YFSETQ. The CDR3 contains 14 residues.

This chain uses TRBV5-4 with TRBJ2-7; 10 bases align to TRBD1. This CDR3 has 15 residues. V gave up 3 bases and J gave up 6 bases; unmatched junction bases: 9. Germline V gene data show CDR1 as SGHNT and CDR2 as YYREEE (reference sequence). CDR3 sequence (DNA): TGTGCCAGCAGCTATAGACAGGGGGCTCAGGGCGAGCAGTACTTC. Translating gives CASSYRQGAQGEQYF.

This rearrangement joins TRBV30 to TRBJ2-1; 16 nucleotides agree with TRBD2. Trimming removed 4 bases from V and 10 bases from J; junction bases left unmatched: 10. The germline gives CDR1 GTSNPN, CDR2 SVGIG (reference sequence). The CDR3 totals 16 residues. The CDR3 DNA follows: TGTGCCTGGACCCCCCTGGGGACTAGCGGGAGGGAGGAGCAGTTCTTC. Amino acids: CAWTPLGTSGREEQFF.

The chain combines TRBV4-1 with TRBJ2-1; 8 bases map to TRBD1. V lost 4 bases to trimming and J lost 8 bases; unmatched junction nucleotides: 10. The CDR3 sequence is 15 residues long. Per the germline V gene, CDR1 is MGHRA and CDR2 is YSYEKL. In DNA, the CDR3 is TGCGCCAGCAGCCCCGACAGGGGTGCCAATGATGAGCAGTTCTTC. Encoded protein: CASSPDRGANDEQFF.

The gene calls are TRBV19 and TRBJ2-7; no definite D call. In germline, CDR1 is LNHDA, CDR2 SQIVND (reference sequence). This CDR3 has 15 amino acids. V was trimmed by 1 base and J by 2 bases, leaving 12 bases between them. CDR3 loop: CASSIGLVGPYEQYF. CDR3 sequence (DNA): TGTGCCAGTAGTATAGGTCTAGTTGGCCCCTACGAGCAGTACTTC.

The rearrangement uses TRBV5-1 and TRBJ2-3; D uncertain. CDR1 is SGHRS, CDR2 YFSETQ, per germline. The CDR3 spans 14 residues. V dropped 5 bases and J dropped 0 bases, with 10 bases sitting between them. In nucleotides, the CDR3 is TGCGCCAGCAGATACGGAACTAGCACAGATACGCAGTATTTT. It is translated as CASRYGTSTDTQYF.

The chain links TRBV19 to TRBJ2-3, with TRBD1 matching over 8 bases. Trimming took 3 bases from V and 4 from J; bases not matched to a gene: 6. This CDR3 region has 15 residues. Germline CDR1 is LNHDA and CDR2 is SQIVND (reference sequence). The CDR3 loop is CASSIGTGHPDTQYF. The CDR3 nucleotides are TGTGCCAGTAGTATCGGGACAGGTCACCCAGATACGCAGTATTTT.

This clone was detected once. The V gene is TRBV27, the J gene TRBJ1-4; 7 nucleotides match TRBD1. Germline CDR1 reads MNHEY; CDR2 reads SMNVEV (reference sequence). Germline trimming cut 5 bases from V and 4 bases from J; bases unmatched to any gene: 7. The length of the CDR3 is 15 residues. In DNA, the CDR3 is TGTGCCAGCAGTCCACAGGGGATGATTAATGAAAAACTGTTTTTT. Protein product: CASSPQGMINEKLFF.

The chain carries TRBV11-1 and TRBJ2-3, with D unresolved. The CDR3 is 14 residues long. In germline, CDR1 is SGHAT, CDR2 FQDESV (reference sequence). The V gene lost 8 bases and the J gene lost 0 bases, with 12 bases spanning the gap. CDR3 sequence (DNA): TGTGCCAGCGGCGAACTGTCTAGCACAGATACGCAGTATTTT. Protein product: CASGELSSTDTQYF.

The chain couples TRBV5-3 to TRBJ1-1; a weak D match, TRBD1 (6 bases). TRBV5-3 has ORF status, its function being uncertain. The CDR3 totals 14 residues. V lost 1 base to trimming and J lost 5 bases, with 12 bases between them. This CDR3 is CARSLQGSGTEAFF. In DNA form, the CDR3 reads TGTGCCAGAAGCTTGCAGGGGTCTGGAACTGAAGCTTTCTTT.

The chain links TRBV7-2 to TRBJ2-7, with 9 nucleotides matching TRBD1. Germline CDR1 SGHTA, CDR2 FQGNSA. Trimming at V came to 6 bases and at J to 2 bases, leaving 2 bases not matched to a gene. CDR3 length: 13 amino acids. The CDR3 loop reads CASSWTGAYEQYF. CDR3 nucleotides: TGTGCCAGCAGTTGGACAGGGGCCTACGAGCAGTACTTC.

For this clone: One junction end disagrees with the germline gene, perhaps due to a read error. The chain uses TRBV25-1 and TRBJ1-1; 8 positions agree with TRBD1. The CDR3 runs 15 residues. In germline, CDR1 is MGHDK, CDR2 SYGVNS. The CDR3 region has the DNA TGTGCCAACAGTGGAGAGGTGAGTCAGGGGGCAGGAGCTTTCTTT. Its translation: CANSGEVSQGAGAFF.

About this clone: The junction departs from the called germline gene at one end, perhaps through a read error. The chain joins TRBV10-3 to TRBJ1-6; 7 nucleotides agree with TRBD1. CDR3 size: 14 residues. Germline V gene lookup returns CDR1 ENHRY and CDR2 SYGVKD. CDR3 DNA: TGTGCCGTCAGCCAGGGACAGAGCAATTCACCCCTCCACTTT. This sequence encodes CAVSQGQSNSPLHF.

This clone has only one observation. This chain links TRBV18 with TRBJ2-2, with unresolved D. Trimming cost V 5 bases and J 1 base, with 2 bases left between them. The CDR3 loop spans 12 amino acids. CDR1 is KGHSH and CDR2 is LQKENI in the germline V gene. The CDR3 spells CASSKNTGELFF. The CDR3 DNA follows: TGTGCCAGCTCAAAGAACACCGGGGAGCTGTTTTTT.

V and J are TRBV6-5 and TRBJ1-5, with 8 bases that match TRBD1. Germline V lookup: CDR1 MNHEY, CDR2 SVGAGI. The junction had 8 bases not matched to a gene; V was cut back by 6 bases and J by 7 bases. The CDR3 consists of 14 residues. This CDR3 reads CASSRARGQQPQHF. The CDR3 DNA sequence: TGTGCCAGCAGCCGGGCCAGGGGGCAACAGCCCCAGCATTTT.

The chain joins TRBV5-1 to TRBJ2-1; no firm D call. The CDR3 has 15 residues. Germline lookup yields CDR1 SGHRS and CDR2 YFSETQ. The V end lost 0 bases, the J end lost 5 bases, and 12 bases lay between the germline ends. CDR3 sequence reads: CASSLEGIPHNEQFF. The CDR3 DNA is TGCGCCAGCAGCTTGGAAGGGATCCCCCACAATGAGCAGTTCTTC. The full variable domain, with the rest looked up from reference TRBV5-1 and TRBJ2-1, is KAGVTQTPRYLIKTRGQQVTLSCSPISGHRSVSWYQQTPGQGLQFLFEYFSETQRNKGNFPGRFSGRQFSNSRSEMNVSTLELGDSALYLCASSLEGIPHNEQFFGPGTRLTVL.

The chain recombines TRBV6-5 with TRBJ2-1; the D is unclear. With 2 bases removed from V and 6 bases from J, the gap between germline ends came to 8 bases. The CDR3 is 13 amino acids. Per the germline V gene, CDR1 is MNHEY and CDR2 is SVGAGI. This CDR3 is CASSYRESNEQFF. The DNA for the CDR3 is TGTGCCAGCAGTTACAGAGAGAGCAATGAGCAGTTCTTC.

V and J are TRBV30 and TRBJ2-7; D not resolved. V lost 1 base and J lost 3, with 4 bases in between. The CDR3 sequence is 11 residues long. CDR1 is GTSNPN, CDR2 SVGIG, per germline (reference sequence). The CDR3 reads CAWSAYYEQYF. In DNA form, the CDR3 reads TGTGCCTGGAGTGCCTACTACGAGCAGTACTTC.

The J gene is TRBJ1-5, the V gene TRBV4-2, with TRBD1 matching 9 bases. V lost 0 bases, J lost 0 bases, and 12 bases stayed unmatched. CDR1 is LGHNA and CDR2 is YNFKEQ in the germline V gene. CDR3 length equals 20 residues. Here the CDR3 reads CASSQDVRVGQGNSNQPQHF. The CDR3 DNA reads TGTGCCAGCAGCCAAGATGTCAGGGTCGGACAGGGGAATAGCAATCAGCCCCAGCATTTT.

The chain employs TRBV5-1 and TRBJ2-3, with a tentative D call TRBD1 (5 bases). The CDR3 consists of 17 residues. The V end was cut by 0 bases, the J end by 2 bases, with 16 bases between. The V gene's germline CDR1 is SGHRS and CDR2 YFSETQ. DNA of the CDR3: TGCGCCAGCAGCTTGGCCCCAGAAAAGGGGTACACAGATACGCAGTATTTT. This gives the protein CASSLAPEKGYTDTQYF.

The CDR3 nucleotides read TGTGCCAGCACTAAGGAGTATAGCAATCAGCCCCAGCATTTT. Translating gives CASTKEYSNQPQHF. The chain recombines TRBV28 with TRBJ1-5; D remains ambiguous. This CDR3 has 14 amino acids. The V end lost 7 bases, the J end lost 0 bases, and 10 bases lay between the germline ends. Germline V gene lookup returns CDR1 MDHEN and CDR2 SYDVKM.

This chain connects TRBV28 to TRBJ1-1, with no clear D. Germline values: CDR1 MDHEN, CDR2 SYDVKM. The CDR3 runs 13 residues. V gave up 1 base and J gave up 6 bases, with 9 bases separating them. The CDR3 DNA sequence: TGTGCCAGCAGTTTATTAGGGATCGCTGAAGCTTTCTTT. As protein: CASSLLGIAEAFF.

The sample holds a few counts of this clone. The chain employs TRBV5-1 and TRBJ1-2; D possibly corresponds to TRBD1 (5 bases). Trimming took 0 bases from V and 1 from J, leaving 13 bases between them. There are 16 residues in the CDR3. Germline loops: CDR1 SGHRS, CDR2 YFSETQ. This CDR3 is CASSLGETVHNYGYTF. As DNA, the CDR3 is TGCGCCAGCAGCTTGGGGGAGACAGTCCATAACTATGGCTACACCTTC.